This T cell receptor beta chain was found in a study of blood T cell repertoires in COVID-19. Background on the study: Material from acute and convalescent COVID-19 was sourced from the United States, Italy and Spain. From T cells, B-cell-depleted T cells, or PBMCs came the material, which was cDNA or gDNA.

Source study methods: Amplification with reference gene primers provided the estimates of nucleated cell counts. Sequenced by immunoSEQ multiplex PCR; TCRdb stores in-frame clones only, minus some. For V, J and clone size, that table is used; D and trimming come from the DNA. The profile shows roughly 120,000 clones, 80% of them singletons. Sequenced: peripheral blood. This sequence originates from a man between 65 and 85 years old with acute or convalescent COVID-19.

The DNA for the CDR3 is TGTGCCAGCAGCTTCCTCACCGGGGAGCTGTTTTTT. This translates into CASSFLTGELFF. The chain couples TRBV5-5 to TRBJ2-2; D uncertain. This CDR3 contains 12 residues. V lost 2 bases to trimming and J lost 4 bases, with 3 bases between them. CDR1 is SGHKS and CDR2 is YYEKEE in the germline V gene (reference sequence).